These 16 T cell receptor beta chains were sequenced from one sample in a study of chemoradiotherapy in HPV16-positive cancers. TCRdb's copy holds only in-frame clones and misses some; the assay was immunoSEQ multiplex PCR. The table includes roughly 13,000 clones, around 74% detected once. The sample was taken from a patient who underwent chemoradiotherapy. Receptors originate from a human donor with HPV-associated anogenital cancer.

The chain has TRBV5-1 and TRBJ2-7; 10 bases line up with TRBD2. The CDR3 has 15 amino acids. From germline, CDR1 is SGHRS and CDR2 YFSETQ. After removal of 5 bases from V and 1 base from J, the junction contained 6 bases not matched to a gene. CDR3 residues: CASSKTSGLSYEQYF. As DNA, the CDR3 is TGCGCCAGCAGTAAGACTAGCGGGTTATCCTACGAGCAGTACTTC.

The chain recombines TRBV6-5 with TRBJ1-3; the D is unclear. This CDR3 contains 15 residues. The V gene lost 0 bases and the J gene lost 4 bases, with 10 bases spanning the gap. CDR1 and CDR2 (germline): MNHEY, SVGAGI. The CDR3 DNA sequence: TGTGCCAGCAGTTACTCGCTGACACCCGGAAACACCATATATTTT. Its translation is CASSYSLTPGNTIYF.

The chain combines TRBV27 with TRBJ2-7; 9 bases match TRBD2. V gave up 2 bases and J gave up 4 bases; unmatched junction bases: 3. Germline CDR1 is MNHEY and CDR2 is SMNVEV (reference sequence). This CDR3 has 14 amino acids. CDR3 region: CASSLGSGSYEQYF. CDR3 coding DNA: TGTGCCAGCAGTTTAGGTAGCGGGAGTTACGAGCAGTACTTC.

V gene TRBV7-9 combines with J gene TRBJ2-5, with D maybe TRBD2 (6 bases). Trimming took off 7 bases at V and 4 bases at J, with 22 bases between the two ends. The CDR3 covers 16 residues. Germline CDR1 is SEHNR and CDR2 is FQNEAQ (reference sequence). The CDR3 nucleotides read TGTGCCAGCACCCCCGGCGTCGGGAGAATCGGAGAGACCCAGTACTTC. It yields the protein CASTPGVGRIGETQYF.

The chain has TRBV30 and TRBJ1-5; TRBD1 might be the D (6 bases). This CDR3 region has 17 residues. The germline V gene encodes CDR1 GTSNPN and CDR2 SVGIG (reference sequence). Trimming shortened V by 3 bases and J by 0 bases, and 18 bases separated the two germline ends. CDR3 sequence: CAWSSDRRYPSNQPQHF. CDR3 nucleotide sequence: TGTGCCTGGAGCTCCGACAGGAGATACCCTAGCAATCAGCCCCAGCATTTT.

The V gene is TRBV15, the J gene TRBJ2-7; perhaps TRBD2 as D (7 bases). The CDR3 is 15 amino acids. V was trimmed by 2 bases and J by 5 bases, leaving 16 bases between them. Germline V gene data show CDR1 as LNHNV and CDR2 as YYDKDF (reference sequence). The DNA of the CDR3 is TGTGCCACCAGCAGAACTTCGGGGGGCCAGGACGAGCAGTACTTC. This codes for CATSRTSGGQDEQYF.

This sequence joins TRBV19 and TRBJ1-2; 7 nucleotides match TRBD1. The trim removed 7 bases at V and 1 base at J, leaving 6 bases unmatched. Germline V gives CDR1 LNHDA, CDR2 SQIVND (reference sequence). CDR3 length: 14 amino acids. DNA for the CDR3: TGTGCCAGTATAGGGACAGAGCTTAACTATGGCTACACCTTC. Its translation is CASIGTELNYGYTF.

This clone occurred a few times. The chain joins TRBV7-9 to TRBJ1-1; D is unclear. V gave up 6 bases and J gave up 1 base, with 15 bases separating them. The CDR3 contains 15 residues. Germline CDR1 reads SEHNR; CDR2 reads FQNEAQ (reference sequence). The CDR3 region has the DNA TGTGCCAGCAGAAAACCGGGAGGTAAGAACACTGAAGCTTTCTTT. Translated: CASRKPGGKNTEAFF.

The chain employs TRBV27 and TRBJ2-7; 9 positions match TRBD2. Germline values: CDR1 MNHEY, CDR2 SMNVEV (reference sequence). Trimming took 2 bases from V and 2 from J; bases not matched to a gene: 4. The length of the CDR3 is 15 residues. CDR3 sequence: CASSLSGGLAYEQYF. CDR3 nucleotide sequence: TGTGCCAGCAGTTTAAGCGGGGGGCTCGCCTACGAGCAGTACTTC.

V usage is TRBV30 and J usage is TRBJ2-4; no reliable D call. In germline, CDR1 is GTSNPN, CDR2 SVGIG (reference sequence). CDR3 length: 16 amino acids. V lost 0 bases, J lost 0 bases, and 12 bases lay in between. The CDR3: CAWSVRAILAKNIQYF. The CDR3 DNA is TGTGCCTGGAGTGTACGGGCGATACTAGCCAAAAACATTCAGTACTTC. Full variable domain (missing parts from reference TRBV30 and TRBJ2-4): SQTIHQWPATLVQPVGSPLSLECTVEGTSNPNLYWYRQAAGRGLQLLFYSVGIGQISSEVPQNLSASRPQDRQFILSSKKLLLSDSGFYLCAWSVRAILAKNIQYFGAGTRLSVL.

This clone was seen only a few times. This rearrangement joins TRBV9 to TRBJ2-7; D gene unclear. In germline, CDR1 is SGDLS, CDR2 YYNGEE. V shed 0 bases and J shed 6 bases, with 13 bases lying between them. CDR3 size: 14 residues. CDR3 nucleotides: TGTGCCAGCAGCGTAGACTCAGGTTCGGTCGAGCAGTACTTC. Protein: CASSVDSGSVEQYF.

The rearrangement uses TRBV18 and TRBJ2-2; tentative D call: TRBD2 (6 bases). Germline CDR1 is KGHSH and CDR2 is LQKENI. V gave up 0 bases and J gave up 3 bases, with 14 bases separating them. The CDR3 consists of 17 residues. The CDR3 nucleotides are TGTGCCAGCTCACCACCGCGCGGGAACGAACACACCGGGGAGCTGTTTTTT. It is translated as CASSPPRGNEHTGELFF. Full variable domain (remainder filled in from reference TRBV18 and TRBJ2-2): NAGVMQNPRHLVRRRGQEARLRCSPMKGHSHVYWYRQLPEEGLKFMVYLQKENIIDESGMPKERFSAEFPKEGPSILRIQQVVRGDSAAYFCASSPPRGNEHTGELFFGEGSRLTVL.

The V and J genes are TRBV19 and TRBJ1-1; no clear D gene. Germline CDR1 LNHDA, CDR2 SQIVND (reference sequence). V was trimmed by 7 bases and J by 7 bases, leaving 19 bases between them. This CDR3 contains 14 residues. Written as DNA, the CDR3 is TGTGCCAGTATTAAGTTTGGACGGCAACTTGAAGCTTTCTTT. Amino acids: CASIKFGRQLEAFF.

As DNA, the CDR3 is TGTGCCAGCAGCCCAAGCTTCCCGCTCTCTGGAAACACCATATATTTT. Translation: CASSPSFPLSGNTIYF. The chain joins TRBV9 to TRBJ1-3; D unresolved. Trimming pared 4 bases from V and 0 bases from J, leaving 14 bases between. This CDR3 region has 16 residues. CDR1 and CDR2 (germline): SGDLS, YYNGEE. The whole variable domain, remainder taken from reference TRBV9 and TRBJ1-3, is DSGVTQTPKHLITATGQRVTLRCSPRSGDLSVYWYQQSLDQGLQFLIQYYNGEERAKGNILERFSAQQFPDLHSELNLSSLELGDSALYFCASSPSFPLSGNTIYFGEGSWLTVV.

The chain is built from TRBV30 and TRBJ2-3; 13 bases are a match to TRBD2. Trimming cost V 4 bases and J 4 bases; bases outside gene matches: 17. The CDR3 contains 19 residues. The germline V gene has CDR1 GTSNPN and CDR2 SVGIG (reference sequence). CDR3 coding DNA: TGTGCCTGGATCCCTACACTAGCGGGAGGGCCTGGAGGGTCAGATACGCAGTATTTT. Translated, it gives CAWIPTLAGGPGGSDTQYF.

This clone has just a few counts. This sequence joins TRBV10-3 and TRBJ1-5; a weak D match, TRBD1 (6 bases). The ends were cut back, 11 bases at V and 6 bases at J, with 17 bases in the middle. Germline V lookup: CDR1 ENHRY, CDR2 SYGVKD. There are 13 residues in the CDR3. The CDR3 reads CAVSEGQGQPQHF. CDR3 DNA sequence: TGTGCCGTCTCTGAGGGACAAGGTCAGCCCCAGCATTTT.